This passage covers 4 T cell receptor beta chains from one sample sequenced in a study of human T cells and chemical hapten exposure (dated by TCRdb to the early 2020s). To prepare the library, RACE was applied. For sequencing, a NextSeq 500 was employed. The raw public reads went through TCRdb reprocessing: fastp at Q25, MiXCR clone calling, in-frame beta chains kept. Every entry covers one CDR3 protein and lists the most common genes and DNA from its rows. The sample contains roughly 50,000 distinct CDR3 sequences, approximately 9.5% of them found a single time. More than 9% of the sample rests with the top ten. The time point label on this specimen signifies: pre-sensitization, week 0. The treatment or condition label of this sample denotes: therapeutic diphenylcyclopropenone sensitization with weekly scalp DPC. Total RNA was extracted from unfractionated whole blood that had been collected in Tempus Blood RNA tubes.

Sequencing was performed on whole blood, taken in connection with sensitization to the hapten diphenylcyclopropenone (DPC). Receptors originate from a woman under 40 with alopecia areata. Some clones in this sample may be carry-over from other donors' samples.

This clonotype was counted at least ten times. The chain carries TRBV6-5 and TRBJ2-7; 7 bases are a match to TRBD1. The V segment lost 7 bases and the J segment 6 bases; nucleotides outside the gene matches: 15. Germline assignment: CDR1 MNHEY and CDR2 SVGAGI. The CDR3 is made up of 15 amino acids. The CDR3 nucleotides are TGTGCCAGCATCAAAGACAGGGTTTCTGGACGCGAGCAGTACTTC. Encoded protein: CASIKDRVSGREQYF.

In its sample, this clonotype was seen many times. This chain links TRBV20-1 with TRBJ1-4; 7 bases line up with TRBD1. This CDR3 region has 14 residues. J was trimmed by 7 bases and V by 6 bases; bases with no gene match: 11. The germline V gene has CDR1 DFQATT and CDR2 SNEGSKA (reference sequence). The CDR3 loop is CSAVNRGDFEKLFF. The CDR3 DNA sequence: TGCAGTGCCGTGAACAGGGGTGATTTTGAAAAACTGTTTTTT.

The chain links TRBV2 to TRBJ2-1; TRBD2 matches at 11 bases. Trimming at V came to 5 bases and at J to 0 bases, leaving 3 bases not matched to a gene. Germline lookup yields CDR1 SNHLY and CDR2 FYNNEI. This CDR3 has 16 amino acids. This chain's CDR3 is CASSRLAGRSYNEQFF. The DNA for the CDR3 is TGTGCCAGCAGTCGACTAGCGGGGCGCTCCTACAATGAGCAGTTCTTC. Complete variable domain (other parts from reference TRBV2 and TRBJ2-1): EPEVTQTPSHQVTQMGQEVILRCVPISNHLYFYWYRQILGQKVEFLVSFYNNEISEKSEIFDDQFSVERPDGSNFTLKIRSTKLEDSAMYFCASSRLAGRSYNEQFFGPGTRLTVL.

This clonotype appeared many times. This rearrangement joins TRBV29-1 to TRBJ1-2; D unresolved. This CDR3 has 12 amino acids. Trimming pared 7 bases from V and 2 bases from J, leaving 11 bases between. From germline, CDR1 is SQVTM and CDR2 ANQGSEA. CDR3 bases: TGCAGCGGGAGACTGGGGAACTATGGCTACACCTTC. It yields the protein CSGRLGNYGYTF.